These 17 T cell receptor beta chains were sequenced from one sample in a study of T cell responses to AZD1222 COVID-19 vaccine. Profiling relied on immunoSEQ multiplex PCR, and the TCRdb table lists in-frame clones only, not all of them. The sample holds more than 150,000 clones, roughly 88% seen once. Here the sequenced sample was peripheral blood, taken on day 0 of AZD1222 vaccination. The receptors were gathered from an adult in good health.

The J gene is TRBJ2-2, the V gene TRBV27, with D perhaps TRBD2 (5 bases). There are 14 residues in the CDR3. Germline-derived CDR1 and CDR2 are MNHEY and SMNVEV (reference sequence). Trimming took 2 bases from V and 4 from J, leaving 8 bases between them. CDR3 DNA: TGTGCCAGCAGTTTAGCGGGCAGCACCGGGGAGCTGTTTTTT. It translates to CASSLAGSTGELFF.

This sequence joins TRBV6-6 and TRBJ1-2; 10 nucleotides line up with TRBD1. This CDR3 has 14 amino acids. Germline CDR1 reads MNHNY; CDR2 reads SVGAGI (reference sequence). Trimming removed 2 bases from V and 7 bases from J; junction bases left unmatched: 4. The CDR3 loop reads CASSYTDRGIGYTF. CDR3 sequence (DNA): TGTGCCAGCAGTTACACGGACAGGGGGATTGGCTACACCTTC.

The table lists this clone with a few counts. The genes are TRBV7-9 and TRBJ1-5; D unclear. Germline V gene lookup returns CDR1 SEHNR and CDR2 FQNEAQ (reference sequence). The V end was cut by 1 base, the J end by 6 bases, with 7 bases between. The CDR3 length is 13 residues. The CDR3 region has the DNA TGTGCCAGCAGCTTAGGGGAGGGTCAGCCCCAGCATTTT. Translated: CASSLGEGQPQHF.

V usage is TRBV5-1 and J usage is TRBJ2-6, with unresolved D. Trimming removed 4 bases from V and 1 base from J, with 12 bases in between. The CDR3 runs 16 residues. Germline CDR1 SGHRS, CDR2 YFSETQ. CDR3: CASSPVWESGANVLTF. The CDR3 region has the DNA TGCGCCAGCAGCCCGGTCTGGGAATCTGGGGCCAACGTCCTGACTTTC.

The chain recombines TRBV6-5 with TRBJ2-1, with 9 bases lining up with TRBD1. Germline CDR1 reads MNHEY; CDR2 reads SVGAGI. The CDR3 is made up of 15 amino acids. Trimming at V came to 0 bases and at J to 7 bases, leaving 4 bases not matched to a gene. The CDR3 DNA sequence: TGTGCCAGCAGTTACTCGCGGGACAGGGTAAATGAGCAGTTCTTC. It is translated as CASSYSRDRVNEQFF.

The chain joins TRBV6-6 to TRBJ2-7; the match to TRBD2 covers 8 bases. The CDR3 sequence is 16 residues long. V lost 4 bases and J lost 1; bases outside the gene matches: 9. Germline V gives CDR1 MNHNY, CDR2 SVGAGI (reference sequence). CDR3 sequence reads: CASSFLPSGRSYEQYF. The CDR3 bases are TGTGCCAGCAGTTTCCTCCCTAGCGGGCGGTCCTACGAGCAGTACTTC.

The chain uses TRBV28 and TRBJ2-7; D is possibly TRBD1 (5 bases). CDR3 length: 13 amino acids. The ends were cut back, 6 bases at V and 4 bases at J, with 13 bases in the middle. Germline CDR1 and CDR2: MDHEN and SYDVKM. This CDR3 is CASRPPTVYEQYF. The DNA for the CDR3 is TGTGCCAGCAGACCTCCGACAGTTTACGAGCAGTACTTC. The entire variable domain, with the rest obtained from reference TRBV28 and TRBJ2-7, is as follows: DVKVTQSSRYLVKRTGEKVFLECVQDMDHENMFWYRQDPGLGLRLIYFSYDVKMKEKGDIPEGYSVSREKKERFSLILESASTNQTSMYLCASRPPTVYEQYFGPGTRLTVT.

V is TRBV24-1 and J is TRBJ1-2; D not certain. CDR3 length: 16 residues. The germline V gene encodes CDR1 KGHDR and CDR2 SFDVKD. Deletions cut 3 bases from V and 0 bases from J, with 13 bases between. CDR3 in amino acids: CATSDPRATTNYGYTF. CDR3 bases: TGTGCCACCAGTGATCCTAGGGCAACGACTAACTATGGCTACACCTTC.

The chain is built from TRBV4-3 and TRBJ1-6, with 7 bases lining up with TRBD1. V lost 0 bases and J lost 8; bases outside the gene matches: 10. Germline V gene lookup returns CDR1 LGHNA and CDR2 YSLEER. The CDR3 is made up of 17 amino acids. The CDR3: CASSQDTGTAAYSPLHF. Written as DNA, the CDR3 is TGCGCCAGCAGCCAAGACACCGGGACAGCGGCATATTCACCCCTCCACTTT.

This chain connects TRBV5-4 to TRBJ2-7, with TRBD2 as a possible D gene (5 bases). Germline lookup yields CDR1 SGHNT and CDR2 YYREEE (reference sequence). The V end was cut by 0 bases, the J end by 1 base, with 8 bases between. This CDR3 spans 14 amino acids. Written as DNA, the CDR3 is TGTGCCAGCAGCTTGGCCGGGAAATCCTACGAGCAGTACTTC. Amino acid sequence: CASSLAGKSYEQYF.

This clone was observed a handful of times. The chain combines TRBV7-8 with TRBJ1-4, with D tentatively TRBD1 (6 bases). The CDR3 length is 18 residues. Trimming took 5 bases from V and 3 from J, leaving 22 bases between them. Germline V lookup: CDR1 SGHVS, CDR2 FQNEAQ. CDR3 amino acids: CASSPHGGLGGPNEKLFF. The CDR3 coding sequence is TGTGCCAGCAGCCCACATGGGGGTTTGGGGGGCCCTAATGAAAAACTGTTTTTT.

V usage is TRBV12-5 and J usage is TRBJ2-2, with 9 bases lining up with TRBD1. Germline V gene lookup returns CDR1 LGHNT and CDR2 FRNRAP. The CDR3 spans 12 residues. The ends lost 11 bases at V and 4 bases at J; junction bases unmatched: 2. The CDR3 bases are TGTGCTGGACAGGGGTTCACCGGGGAGCTGTTTTTT. It specifies CAGQGFTGELFF.

The V call is TRBV14, the J call TRBJ1-6; D perhaps matches TRBD1 (5 bases). Trimming cost V 7 bases and J 7 bases, with 11 bases left between them. The germline gives CDR1 SGHDN, CDR2 FVKESK. The CDR3 totals 13 residues. For the CDR3, the DNA is TGTGCCAGCAATGGGCAGGGCAATTCACCCCTCCACTTT. This gives the protein CASNGQGNSPLHF.

The sample holds one count of this clone. The chain links TRBV27 to TRBJ1-4, with TRBD1 identical over 7 bases. CDR1 MNHEY and CDR2 SMNVEV come from the germline V gene (reference sequence). V gave up 7 bases and J gave up 7 bases; unmatched junction bases: 3. The CDR3 spans 12 residues. CDR3 loop: CASKGTAEKLFF. DNA for the CDR3: TGTGCCAGCAAAGGGACAGCTGAAAAACTGTTTTTT.

V gene TRBV29-1 combines with J gene TRBJ2-3; D might be TRBD1 (5 bases). Germline V CDR1 and CDR2: SQVTM, ANQGSEA. The CDR3 sequence is 12 residues long. Trimming stripped 4 bases from V and 2 bases from J, with 7 bases between. The CDR3 spells CSVGQYTDTQYF. DNA of the CDR3: TGCAGCGTTGGACAGTACACAGATACGCAGTATTTT.

The chain uses TRBV18 and TRBJ1-1; tentative D call: TRBD1 (5 bases). V gave up 3 bases and J gave up 0 bases, with 11 bases separating them. This CDR3 spans 15 amino acids. The germline V gene has CDR1 KGHSH and CDR2 LQKENI. The CDR3, as DNA: TGTGCCAGCTCACCCGAGGGACGGATGAACACTGAAGCTTTCTTT. This gives the protein CASSPEGRMNTEAFF.

The CDR3 DNA is TGCGCCAGCAGCCAAGGAATAAGGGACAGGGGGCTTTCCCGCTCTGGAAACACCATATATTTT. Encoded protein: CASSQGIRDRGLSRSGNTIYF. The chain employs TRBV4-1 and TRBJ1-3; 12 bases match TRBD1. The CDR3 is made up of 21 amino acids. Germline assignment: CDR1 MGHRA and CDR2 YSYEKL. Unmatched junction bases numbered 13, after V lost 1 base and J lost 0 bases.